The present TCR beta chain was sequenced within a study of T-cell reconstitution after alpha-beta-depleted transplantation in children. Trimming removed 5 bases at V and 14 bases at J, with 13 bases between. Per the germline V gene, CDR1 is SEHNR and CDR2 is FQNEAQ (reference sequence). The CDR3 has 11 amino acids. This clonotype was picked up many times. The authors prepared the TCRbeta library with unique molecular identifiers. TCRdb re-called the PCR reads with MiXCR, one entry per CDR3 protein. The table lists around 190,000 distinct CDR3 sequences, about 7% of them singletons. V and J are TRBV7-9 and TRBJ2-1; possibly TRBD1 or TRBD2 for D (6 bases each). The TCR sequence derives from a boy younger than 10 with acute lymphoblastic leukemia, due to receive a stem cell transplant. Sequenced material: PBMCs, taken before TCRalphabeta/CD19-depleted stem cell transplant. Written as DNA, the CDR3 is TGTGCCAGCAGCCGGGGGCCCGAGGAGTTCTTC. Translation gives CASSRGPEEFF.